The 16 T cell receptor beta chains given below trace back to one sample, sequenced in a study of blood T cells in healthy people across ages. It was with a sample-barcoded 5' primer and a J-beta primer mix that a second PCR of roughly 7 to 12 cycles was run. TCRdb called the 5' RACE reads again in MiXCR, with one record for every CDR3 protein. Here the sample spans some 1,500,000 distinct CDR3 sequences, approximately 43% being singletons. The specimen sequenced was blood. These receptors all come from a woman under 30 in good health.

This sequence joins TRBV7-8 and TRBJ2-3, with D uncertain. Germline-derived CDR1 and CDR2 are SGHVS and FQNEAQ. Trimming removed 4 bases from V and 5 bases from J, with 10 bases in between. This CDR3 has 13 residues. The CDR3 sequence is CASSSPQRDTQYF. In DNA, the CDR3 is TGTGCCAGCAGCTCCCCCCAGCGAGATACGCAGTATTTT.

At least ten counts were recorded for this clonotype. The chain joins TRBV29-1 to TRBJ2-5; D unresolved. Germline loops: CDR1 SQVTM, CDR2 ANQGSEA. The V gene lost 4 bases and the J gene lost 2 bases, with 11 bases spanning the gap. The CDR3 is 13 residues long. The CDR3, as DNA: TGCAGCGTTGGAGGTCAGACGCAAGAGACCCAGTACTTC. Protein sequence: CSVGGQTQETQYF.

V usage is TRBV20-1 and J usage is TRBJ2-7, with D perhaps matching TRBD1 (6 bases). CDR1 is DFQATT and CDR2 is SNEGSKA in the germline V gene (reference sequence). V was clipped by 1 base and J by 7 bases, with 14 bases between them. This CDR3 contains 13 residues. The CDR3 DNA follows: TGCAGTGCTAGAGGCTGGGGGCGAAGGGAGCAGTACTTC. It is translated as CSARGWGRREQYF.

There are a few counts of this clonotype. CDR3 sequence (DNA): TGTGCCAGCAGCTTAGAGGGGAATTCCTACAATGAGCAGTTCTTC. Amino acids: CASSLEGNSYNEQFF. The J gene is TRBJ2-1, the V gene TRBV7-2, with a weak D call TRBD1 (5 bases). Trimming cost V 1 base and J 1 base, with 8 bases left between them. The CDR3 spans 15 residues. Looked up from germline, CDR1 is SGHTA and CDR2 is FQGNSA. Looking up the rest from reference TRBV7-2 and TRBJ2-1 gives the full variable domain: GAGVSQSPSNKVTEKGKDVELRCDPISGHTALYWYRQSLGQGLEFLIYFQGNSAPDKSGLPSDRFSAERTGGSVSTLTIQRTQQEDSAVYLCASSLEGNSYNEQFFGPGTRLTVL.

The CDR3 loop reads CASTAPLSGANVLTF. In DNA, the CDR3 is TGTGCCAGCACCGCGCCCCTCTCTGGGGCCAACGTCCTGACTTTC. V gene TRBV7-9 combines with J gene TRBJ2-6; unclear D gene. Per the germline V gene, CDR1 is SEHNR and CDR2 is FQNEAQ (reference sequence). The CDR3 covers 15 residues. V was shortened by 7 bases and J by 0 bases, with 10 bases between the two germline ends.

This clonotype was seen repeatedly, ten times or more. The chain uses TRBV29-1 and TRBJ2-5; 7 bases are a match to TRBD1. After removal of 6 bases from V and 11 bases from J, the junction contained 15 bases not matched to a gene. CDR1 and CDR2 (germline): SQVTM, ANQGSEA. This CDR3 region has 13 residues. The CDR3 is CSVPGQVRTEQYF. The CDR3 nucleotides read TGCAGCGTACCCGGACAGGTCCGTACGGAGCAGTACTTC. The full variable domain, in which reference TRBV29-1 and TRBJ2-5 provide the parts outside the CDR3, is SAVISQKPSRDICQRGTSLTIQCQVDSQVTMMFWYRQQPGQSLTLIATANQGSEATYESGFVIDKFPISRPNLTFSTLTVSNMSPEDSSIYLCSVPGQVRTEQYFGPGTRLLVL.

The V call is TRBV3-1, the J call TRBJ1-1; no firm D call. CDR3 size: 17 residues. The V gene's germline CDR1 is LGHDT and CDR2 YNNKEL (reference sequence). Trimming cost V 2 bases and J 1 base, with 17 bases left between them. This CDR3 is CASSQLGLGGWNTEAFF. The CDR3 nucleotides are TGTGCCAGCAGCCAACTCGGTCTGGGAGGGTGGAACACTGAAGCTTTCTTT. Together with reference TRBV3-1 and TRBJ1-1, the CDR3 gives the full variable domain: DTAVSQTPKYLVTQMGNDKSIKCEQNLGHDTMYWYKQDSKKFLKIMFSYNNKELIINETVPNRFSPKSPDKAHLNLHINSLELGDSAVYFCASSQLGLGGWNTEAFFGQGTRLTVV.

The chain has TRBV27 and TRBJ1-2, with D possibly matching TRBD1 (5 bases). From germline, CDR1 is MNHEY and CDR2 SMNVEV (reference sequence). V lost 3 bases and J lost 7, with 18 bases in between. CDR3 length: 15 amino acids. CDR3 sequence reads: CASSFAGHSYSGYTF. CDR3 bases: TGTGCCAGCAGTTTCGCAGGGCATTCCTATTCTGGCTACACCTTC.

The chain carries TRBV5-4 and TRBJ2-5; D uncertain. V shed 0 bases and J shed 4 bases, with 10 bases lying between them. This CDR3 has 14 amino acids. Per germline, CDR1 SGHNT and CDR2 YYREEE (reference sequence). CDR3 sequence reads: CASSLDRGVETQYF. The CDR3 nucleotides are TGTGCCAGCAGCTTGGATCGTGGCGTAGAGACCCAGTACTTC.

The chain joins TRBV28 to TRBJ2-7; D is possibly TRBD1 (6 bases). Germline CDR1 MDHEN, CDR2 SYDVKM. V lost 5 bases to trimming and J lost 4 bases, with 30 bases between them. CDR3 length equals 19 residues. CDR3 sequence: CASSRQPYSTGNYPYEQYF. DNA of the CDR3: TGTGCCAGCAGTCGACAGCCTTACTCAACAGGGAACTACCCTTACGAGCAGTACTTC. Together with reference TRBV28 and TRBJ2-7, the CDR3 gives the full variable domain: DVKVTQSSRYLVKRTGEKVFLECVQDMDHENMFWYRQDPGLGLRLIYFSYDVKMKEKGDIPEGYSVSREKKERFSLILESASTNQTSMYLCASSRQPYSTGNYPYEQYFGPGTRLTVT.

This chain links TRBV6-6 with TRBJ2-7; maybe TRBD2 (6 bases). Per the germline V gene, CDR1 is MNHNY and CDR2 is SVGAGI (reference sequence). This CDR3 contains 16 residues. The ends were cut back, 0 bases at V and 0 bases at J, with 12 bases in the middle. The DNA of the CDR3 is TGTGCCAGCAGTTACTCCGAAGACGGGAGCTCCTACGAGCAGTACTTC. Its protein is CASSYSEDGSSYEQYF.

This chain uses TRBV20-1 with TRBJ2-7, with 7 bases lining up with TRBD2. V shed 0 bases and J 6 bases; nucleotides not matched to a gene: 2. Germline-derived CDR1 and CDR2 are DFQATT and SNEGSKA (reference sequence). The CDR3 totals 12 residues. The CDR3 spells CSARDGGSEQYF. The CDR3 DNA is TGCAGTGCTAGAGATGGCGGGAGCGAGCAGTACTTC.

A few counts support this clonotype. The chain carries TRBV7-2 and TRBJ1-2; 10 positions agree with TRBD1. This CDR3 has 14 residues. After removal of 6 bases from V and 4 bases from J, the junction contained 5 bases not matched to a gene. CDR1 is SGHTA, CDR2 FQGNSA, per germline. The chain's CDR3 is CASRKTGGAYGYTF. CDR3 nucleotide sequence: TGTGCCAGCAGGAAGACAGGGGGCGCCTATGGCTACACCTTC. The full variable domain, its missing parts supplied by reference TRBV7-2 and TRBJ1-2, is GAGVSQSPSNKVTEKGKDVELRCDPISGHTALYWYRQSLGQGLEFLIYFQGNSAPDKSGLPSDRFSAERTGGSVSTLTIQRTQQEDSAVYLCASRKTGGAYGYTFGSGTRLTVV.

The chain joins TRBV4-3 to TRBJ2-3; no reliable D call. V lost 4 bases and J lost 5, with 10 bases in between. CDR1 and CDR2 (germline): LGHNA, YSLEER. The CDR3 contains 13 residues. The CDR3 region is CASSPGEKDTQYF. CDR3 nucleotide sequence: TGCGCCAGCAGCCCCGGTGAGAAAGATACGCAGTATTTT.

This clonotype has just a few counts. CDR3 sequence: CASSLGSSGLWEQYF. In DNA, the CDR3 is TGTGCCAGCAGCTTAGGTAGTAGCGGCCTATGGGAGCAGTACTTC. The chain links TRBV7-2 to TRBJ2-4; D perhaps matches TRBD2 (6 bases). The germline CDR1 and CDR2 sequences are SGHTA and FQGNSA. The CDR3 sequence is 15 residues long. Trimming took off 1 base at V and 13 bases at J, with 20 bases between the two ends.

The rearrangement links TRBV2 to TRBJ2-1, with D possibly matching TRBD2 (6 bases). The CDR3 sequence is 13 residues long. Trimming cost V 5 bases and J 5 bases, with 10 bases left between them. Germline CDR1 and CDR2: SNHLY and FYNNEI. CDR3 region: CASSRERNNEQFF. Here the CDR3 DNA reads TGTGCCAGCAGTCGGGAGCGCAACAATGAGCAGTTCTTC.